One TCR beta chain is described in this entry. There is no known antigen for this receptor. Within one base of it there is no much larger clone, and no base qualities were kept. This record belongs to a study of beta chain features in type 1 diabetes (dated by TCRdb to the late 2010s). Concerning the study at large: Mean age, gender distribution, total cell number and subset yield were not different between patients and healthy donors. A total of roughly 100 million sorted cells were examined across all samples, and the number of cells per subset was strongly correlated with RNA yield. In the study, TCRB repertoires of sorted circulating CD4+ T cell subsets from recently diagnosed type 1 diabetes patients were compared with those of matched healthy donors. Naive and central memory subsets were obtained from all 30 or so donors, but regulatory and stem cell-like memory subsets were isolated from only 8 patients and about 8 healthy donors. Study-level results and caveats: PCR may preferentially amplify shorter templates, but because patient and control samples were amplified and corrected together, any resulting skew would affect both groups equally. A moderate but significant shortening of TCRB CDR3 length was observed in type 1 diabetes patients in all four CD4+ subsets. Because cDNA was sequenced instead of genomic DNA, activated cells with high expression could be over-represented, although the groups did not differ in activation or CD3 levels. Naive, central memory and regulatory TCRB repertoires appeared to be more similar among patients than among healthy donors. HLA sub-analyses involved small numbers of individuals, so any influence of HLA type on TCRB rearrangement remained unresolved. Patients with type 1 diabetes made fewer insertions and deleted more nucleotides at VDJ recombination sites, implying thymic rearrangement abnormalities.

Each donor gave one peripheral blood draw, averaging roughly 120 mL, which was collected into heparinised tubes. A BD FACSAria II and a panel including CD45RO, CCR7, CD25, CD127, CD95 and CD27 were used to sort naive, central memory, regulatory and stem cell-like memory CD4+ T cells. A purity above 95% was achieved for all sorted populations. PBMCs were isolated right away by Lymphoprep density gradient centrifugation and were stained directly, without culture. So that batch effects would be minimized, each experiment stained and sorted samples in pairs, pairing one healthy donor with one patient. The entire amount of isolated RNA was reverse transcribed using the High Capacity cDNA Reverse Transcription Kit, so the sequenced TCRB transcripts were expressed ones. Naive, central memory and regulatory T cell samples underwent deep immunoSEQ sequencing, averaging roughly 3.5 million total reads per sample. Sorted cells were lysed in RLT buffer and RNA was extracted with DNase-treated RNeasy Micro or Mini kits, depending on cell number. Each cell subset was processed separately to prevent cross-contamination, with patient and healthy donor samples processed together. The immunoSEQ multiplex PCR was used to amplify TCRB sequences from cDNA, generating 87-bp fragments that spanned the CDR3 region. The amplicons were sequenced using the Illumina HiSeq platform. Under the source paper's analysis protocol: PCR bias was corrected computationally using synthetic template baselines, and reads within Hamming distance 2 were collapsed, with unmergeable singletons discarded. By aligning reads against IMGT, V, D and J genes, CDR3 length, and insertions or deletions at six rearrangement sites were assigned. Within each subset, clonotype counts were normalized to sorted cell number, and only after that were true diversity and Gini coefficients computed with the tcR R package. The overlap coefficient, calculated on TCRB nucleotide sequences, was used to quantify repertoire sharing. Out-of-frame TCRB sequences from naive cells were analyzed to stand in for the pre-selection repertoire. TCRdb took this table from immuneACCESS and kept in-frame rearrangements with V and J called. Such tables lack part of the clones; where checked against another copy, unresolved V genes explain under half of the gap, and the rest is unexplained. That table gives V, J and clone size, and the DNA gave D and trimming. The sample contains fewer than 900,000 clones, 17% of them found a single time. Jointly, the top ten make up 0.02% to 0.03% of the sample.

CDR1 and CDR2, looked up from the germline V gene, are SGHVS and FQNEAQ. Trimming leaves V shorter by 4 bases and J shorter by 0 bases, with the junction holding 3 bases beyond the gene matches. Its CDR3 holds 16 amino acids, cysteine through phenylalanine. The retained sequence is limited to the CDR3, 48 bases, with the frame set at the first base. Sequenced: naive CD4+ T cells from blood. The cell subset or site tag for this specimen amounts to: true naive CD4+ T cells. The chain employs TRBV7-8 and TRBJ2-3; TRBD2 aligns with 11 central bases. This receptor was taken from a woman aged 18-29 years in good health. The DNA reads TGTGCCAGCAGCTGGAGACTAGCGGGGAGCACAGATACGCAGTATTTT. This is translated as CASSWRLAGSTDTQYF. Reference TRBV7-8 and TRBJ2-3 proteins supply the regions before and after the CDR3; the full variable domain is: GAGVSQSPRYKVAKRGQDVALRCDPISGHVSLFWYQQALGQGPEFLTYFQNEAQLDKSGLPSDRFFAERPEGSVSTLKIQRTQQEDSAVYLCASSWRLAGSTDTQYFGPGTRLTVL.